This TCR beta chain is from a study of beta chain features in type 1 diabetes (dated by TCRdb to between 2018 and 2020). A note on the overall study: Mean age, gender distribution, total cell number and subset yield were not different between patients and healthy donors. A total of 90 million to 130 million sorted cells were examined across all samples, and a strong correlation was observed between cell number per subset and RNA yield. Regulatory and stem cell-like memory subsets were isolated from only 8 patients and roughly eight healthy donors, whereas naive and central memory subsets came from all 30 or so donors. The study compared TCRB repertoires of sorted circulating CD4+ T cell subsets between recently diagnosed type 1 diabetes patients and matched healthy donors. Overall results and qualifications from the work: Type 1 diabetes patients showed a moderate but significant shortening of TCRB CDR3 length in all four CD4+ subsets. Shorter templates might be favored by PCR, yet because patient and control samples were amplified and corrected together, any such skew would affect both groups equally. Because cDNA rather than genomic DNA was sequenced, highly expressing activated cells could have been over-represented, although no difference in activation and CD3 levels was found between groups. Naive, central memory and regulatory TCRB repertoires appeared to be more alike among patients than among healthy donors. Patients with type 1 diabetes made fewer insertions and deleted more nucleotides at VDJ recombination sites, implying thymic rearrangement abnormalities. Only small numbers of individuals were included in the HLA sub-analyses, which left unresolved whether HLA type had any influence on TCRB rearrangement.

Each donor gave one peripheral blood draw, roughly 0.11 L on average, collected into heparinised tubes. A BD FACSAria II and a panel including CD45RO, CCR7, CD25, CD127, CD95 and CD27 were used to sort naive, central memory, regulatory and stem cell-like memory CD4+ T cells. A purity above 98% was achieved for all sorted populations. Right away, PBMCs were isolated by Lymphoprep density gradient centrifugation and were stained directly, with no culture step. Samples were stained and sorted in pairs, with one healthy donor and one patient per experiment, so that batch effects were minimized. V lost 4 bases and J lost 5 bases; the stretch between them is 15 bases long. Counted from cysteine to phenylalanine, this CDR3 has 15 amino acids. The read is trimmed to its CDR3 DNA, 45 bases read in frame from base 1. Per the germline V gene (reference sequence), SEHNR is the CDR1 and FQNEAQ is the CDR2. With regard to this clone: What antigen it recognizes has not been identified. No clone much larger than this one lies a single base away; base qualities are absent.

The High Capacity cDNA Reverse Transcription Kit was used to reverse transcribe all of the isolated RNA, meaning that expressed TCRB transcripts were what got sequenced. Naive, central memory and regulatory T cell samples underwent deep immunoSEQ sequencing, averaging around 3.7 million total reads per sample. Sorted cells were lysed in RLT buffer, and RNA was extracted using DNase-treated RNeasy Micro or Mini kits according to cell number. Each cell subset was processed separately to prevent cross-contamination, with patient and healthy donor samples processed together. Using the immunoSEQ multiplex PCR, TCRB sequences were amplified from cDNA into 87-bp fragments spanning the CDR3 region. Sequencing of the amplicons was done on the Illumina HiSeq platform. The authors' analysis ran thus. Synthetic template baselines were used to correct PCR bias computationally, reads within Hamming distance 2 were collapsed, and singletons that could not be merged were discarded. Reads were aligned to IMGT to assign V, D and J genes, CDR3 length, and insertions or deletions at six rearrangement sites. Within each subset, clonotype counts were normalized to sorted cell number, after which true diversity and Gini coefficients were computed with the tcR R package. The overlap coefficient, calculated on TCRB nucleotide sequences, was used to measure repertoire sharing. Out-of-frame TCRB sequences from naive cells were analyzed as a proxy for the pre-selection repertoire. As stored in TCRdb, this immuneACCESS dataset retains in-frame rearrangements with V and J assigned. A fraction of the clones does not appear; measured against another copy, unresolved V genes explain less than half of the discrepancy, and the remainder lacks a known reason. D and trimming come from the DNA, and the V and J calls and clone size come from that table. For this sample the table gives fewer than 550,000 clones, of which 10% to 12% were detected only once. The ten largest make up roughly 0.046% of the sample.

The receptor was isolated from a woman between 18 and 29 years old in good health. Sample: naive CD4+ T cells from blood. The sample's cell subset or site label, decoded: true naive CD4+ T cells. The rearranged chain carries TRBV7-9 and TRBJ2-1, and the D gene may be TRBD1, 6 bases matching. The DNA is as follows: TGTGCCAGCAGCTCAACAGGGTCCCGTAACAATGAGCAGTTCTTC. This is translated as CASSSTGSRNNEQFF.